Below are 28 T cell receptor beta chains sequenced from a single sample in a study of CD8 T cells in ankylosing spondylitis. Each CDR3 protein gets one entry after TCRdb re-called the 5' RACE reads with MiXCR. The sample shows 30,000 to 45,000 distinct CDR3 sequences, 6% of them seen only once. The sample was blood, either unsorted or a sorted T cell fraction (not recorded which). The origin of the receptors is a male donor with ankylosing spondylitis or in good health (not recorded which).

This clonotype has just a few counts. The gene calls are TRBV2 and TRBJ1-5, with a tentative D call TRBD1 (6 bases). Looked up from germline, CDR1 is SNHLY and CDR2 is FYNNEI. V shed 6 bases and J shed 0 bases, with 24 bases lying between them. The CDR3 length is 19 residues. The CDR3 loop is CASSHHRAGGSYSNQPQHF. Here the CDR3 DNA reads TGTGCCAGCAGCCACCACCGGGCCGGGGGCTCATATAGCAATCAGCCCCAGCATTTT.

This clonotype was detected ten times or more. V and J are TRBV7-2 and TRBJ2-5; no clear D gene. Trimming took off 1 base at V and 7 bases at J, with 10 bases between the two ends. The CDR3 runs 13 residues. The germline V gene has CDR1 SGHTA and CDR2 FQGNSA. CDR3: CASSLVYLPTQYF. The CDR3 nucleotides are TGTGCCAGCAGCTTAGTTTACCTGCCGACCCAGTACTTC.

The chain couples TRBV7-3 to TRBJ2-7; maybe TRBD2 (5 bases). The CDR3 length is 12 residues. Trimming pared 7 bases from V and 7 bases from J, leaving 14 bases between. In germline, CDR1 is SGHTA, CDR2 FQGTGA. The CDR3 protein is CASTRREGEQYF. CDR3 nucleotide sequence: TGTGCCAGCACCCGAAGAGAGGGAGAGCAGTACTTC.

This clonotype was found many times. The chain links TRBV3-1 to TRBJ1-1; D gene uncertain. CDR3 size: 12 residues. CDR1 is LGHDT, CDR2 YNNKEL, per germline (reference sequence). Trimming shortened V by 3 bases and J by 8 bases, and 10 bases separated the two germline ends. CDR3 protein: CASSQSGREAFF. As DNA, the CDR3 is TGTGCCAGCAGCCAGAGCGGACGGGAAGCTTTCTTT.

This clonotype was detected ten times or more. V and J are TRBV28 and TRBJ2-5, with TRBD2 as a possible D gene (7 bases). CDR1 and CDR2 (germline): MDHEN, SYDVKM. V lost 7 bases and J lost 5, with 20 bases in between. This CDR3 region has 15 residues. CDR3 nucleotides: TGTGCCAGCACTCCTTTAGGGGGGGTCGGGGAGACCCAGTACTTC. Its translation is CASTPLGGVGETQYF. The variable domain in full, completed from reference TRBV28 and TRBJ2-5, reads DVKVTQSSRYLVKRTGEKVFLECVQDMDHENMFWYRQDPGLGLRLIYFSYDVKMKEKGDIPEGYSVSREKKERFSLILESASTNQTSMYLCASTPLGGVGETQYFGPGTRLLVL.

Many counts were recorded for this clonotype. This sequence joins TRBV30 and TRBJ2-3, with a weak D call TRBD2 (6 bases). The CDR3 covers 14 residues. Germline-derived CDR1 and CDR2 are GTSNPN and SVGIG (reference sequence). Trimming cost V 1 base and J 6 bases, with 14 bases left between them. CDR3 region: CAWSAGTGGDTQYF. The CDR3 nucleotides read TGTGCCTGGAGTGCCGGGACTGGGGGGGATACGCAGTATTTT.

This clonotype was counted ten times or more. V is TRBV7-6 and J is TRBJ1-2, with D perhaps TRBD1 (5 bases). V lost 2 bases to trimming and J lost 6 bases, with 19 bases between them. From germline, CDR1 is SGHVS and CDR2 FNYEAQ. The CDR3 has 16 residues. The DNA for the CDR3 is TGTGCCAGCAGCTTATTTCAGGGCACCTTAGGCGATGGCTACACCTTC. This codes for CASSLFQGTLGDGYTF.

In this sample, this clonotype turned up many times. In DNA form, the CDR3 reads TGCGCCAGCAGCTTCGGCAGCCCCTCCTCTGGGGCCAACGTCCTGACTTTC. This translates into CASSFGSPSSGANVLTF. The chain couples TRBV5-1 to TRBJ2-6, with D hard to call. The CDR3 has 17 amino acids. V was shortened by 2 bases and J by 0 bases, with 12 bases between the two germline ends. The germline gives CDR1 SGHRS, CDR2 YFSETQ.

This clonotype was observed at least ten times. The CDR3, as DNA: TGCAGCGCCAAGGGACAGACGAACACCGGGGAGCTGTTTTTT. Protein product: CSAKGQTNTGELFF. The chain employs TRBV29-1 and TRBJ2-2; 7 bases are shared with TRBD1. Germline-derived CDR1 and CDR2 are SQVTM and ANQGSEA. V was clipped by 7 bases and J by 0 bases; unmatched bases: 5. The CDR3 totals 14 residues.

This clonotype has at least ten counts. Here the CDR3 DNA reads TGCGCCAGCAGCTTATCCCAGGGCCCCTCTGAGCAGTACTTC. Translation gives CASSLSQGPSEQYF. The chain combines TRBV5-1 with TRBJ2-7; D may be TRBD1 (5 bases). Germline V gene lookup returns CDR1 SGHRS and CDR2 YFSETQ. The CDR3 extends over 14 amino acids. The V and J ends lost 2 bases and 7 bases respectively, with 16 bases between them.

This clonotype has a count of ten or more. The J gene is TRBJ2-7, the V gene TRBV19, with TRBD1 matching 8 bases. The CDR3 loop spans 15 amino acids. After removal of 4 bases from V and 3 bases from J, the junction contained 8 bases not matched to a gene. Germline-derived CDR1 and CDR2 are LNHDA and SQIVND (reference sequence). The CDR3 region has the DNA TGTGCCAGTAGTAGGCGGACAGGGTCAAACTACGAGCAGTACTTC. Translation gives CASSRRTGSNYEQYF.

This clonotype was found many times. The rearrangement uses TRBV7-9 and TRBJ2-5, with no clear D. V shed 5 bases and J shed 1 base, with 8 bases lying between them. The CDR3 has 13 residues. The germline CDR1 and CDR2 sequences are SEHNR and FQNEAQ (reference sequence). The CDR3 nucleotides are TGTGCCAGCAGCCCCCGCAGCCAAGAGACCCAGTACTTC. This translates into CASSPRSQETQYF.

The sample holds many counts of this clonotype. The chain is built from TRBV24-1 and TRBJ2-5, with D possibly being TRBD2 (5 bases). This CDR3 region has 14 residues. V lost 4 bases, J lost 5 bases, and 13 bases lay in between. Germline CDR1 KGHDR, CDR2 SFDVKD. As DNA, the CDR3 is TGTGCCACCAGTGACTCGACTTGGGAGGAGACCCAGTACTTC. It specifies CATSDSTWEETQYF.

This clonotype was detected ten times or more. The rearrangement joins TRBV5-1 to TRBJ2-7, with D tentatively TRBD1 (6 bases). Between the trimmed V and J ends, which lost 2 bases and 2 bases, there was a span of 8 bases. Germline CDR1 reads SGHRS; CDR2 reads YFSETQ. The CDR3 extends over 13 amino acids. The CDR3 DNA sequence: TGCGCCAGCAGCTTACGGGACACCTACGAGCAGTACTTC. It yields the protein CASSLRDTYEQYF.

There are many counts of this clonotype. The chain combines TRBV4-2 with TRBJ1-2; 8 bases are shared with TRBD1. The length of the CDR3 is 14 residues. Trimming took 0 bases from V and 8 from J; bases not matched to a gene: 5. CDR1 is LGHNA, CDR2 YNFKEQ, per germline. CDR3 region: CASSQEPRDRGYTF. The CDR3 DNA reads TGTGCCAGCAGCCAAGAACCCCGGGACAGGGGCTACACCTTC.

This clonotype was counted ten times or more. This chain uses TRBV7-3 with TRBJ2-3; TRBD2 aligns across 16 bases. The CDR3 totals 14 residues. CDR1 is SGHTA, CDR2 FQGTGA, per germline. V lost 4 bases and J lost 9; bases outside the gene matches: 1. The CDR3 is CASSSGLAGGTQYF. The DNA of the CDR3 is TGTGCCAGCAGCTCGGGACTAGCGGGAGGGACGCAGTATTTT.

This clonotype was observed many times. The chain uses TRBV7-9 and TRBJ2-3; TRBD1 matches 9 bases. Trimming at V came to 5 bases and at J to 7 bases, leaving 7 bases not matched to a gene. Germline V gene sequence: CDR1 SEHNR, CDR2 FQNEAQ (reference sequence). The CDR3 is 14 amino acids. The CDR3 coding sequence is TGTGCCAGCAGCCCCCGGACAGGGGAAAATACGCAGTATTTT. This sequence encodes CASSPRTGENTQYF.

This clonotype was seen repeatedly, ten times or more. CDR3 loop: CASSEWETGRNTIYF. CDR3 sequence (DNA): TGTGCCAGCAGTGAATGGGAAACAGGCAGAAACACCATATATTTT. V usage is TRBV6-1 and J usage is TRBJ1-3; a weak D match, TRBD1 (5 bases). Per the germline V gene, CDR1 is MNHNS and CDR2 is SASEGT. The CDR3 runs to 15 residues. Trimming removed 2 bases from V and 5 bases from J, with 13 bases in between.

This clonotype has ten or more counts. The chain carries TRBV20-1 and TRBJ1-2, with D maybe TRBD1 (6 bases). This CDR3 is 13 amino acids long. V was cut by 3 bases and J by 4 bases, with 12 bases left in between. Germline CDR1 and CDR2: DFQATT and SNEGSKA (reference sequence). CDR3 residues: CSARAGGLYGYTF. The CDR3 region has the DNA TGCAGTGCTAGGGCGGGGGGCCTCTATGGCTACACCTTC.

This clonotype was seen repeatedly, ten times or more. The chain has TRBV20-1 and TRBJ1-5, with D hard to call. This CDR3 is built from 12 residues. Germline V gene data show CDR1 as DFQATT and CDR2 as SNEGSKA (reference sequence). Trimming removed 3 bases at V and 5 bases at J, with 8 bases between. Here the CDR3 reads CSASTGDQPQHF. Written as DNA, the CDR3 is TGCAGTGCTAGTACCGGGGATCAGCCCCAGCATTTT.

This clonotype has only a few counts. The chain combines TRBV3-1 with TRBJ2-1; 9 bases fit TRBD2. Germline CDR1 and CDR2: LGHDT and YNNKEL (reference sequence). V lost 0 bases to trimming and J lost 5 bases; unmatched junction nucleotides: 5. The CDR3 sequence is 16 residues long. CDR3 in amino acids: CASSQELAGSHNEQFF. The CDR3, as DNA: TGTGCCAGCAGCCAAGAGCTAGCGGGGTCCCACAATGAGCAGTTCTTC.

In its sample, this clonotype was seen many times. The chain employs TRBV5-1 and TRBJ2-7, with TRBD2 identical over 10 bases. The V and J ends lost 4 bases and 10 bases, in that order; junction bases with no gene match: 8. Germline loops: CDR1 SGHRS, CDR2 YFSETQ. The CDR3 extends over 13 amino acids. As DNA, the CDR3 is TGCGCCAGCAGCCACTGGACTAGCGGAATTCAGTACTTC. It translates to CASSHWTSGIQYF.

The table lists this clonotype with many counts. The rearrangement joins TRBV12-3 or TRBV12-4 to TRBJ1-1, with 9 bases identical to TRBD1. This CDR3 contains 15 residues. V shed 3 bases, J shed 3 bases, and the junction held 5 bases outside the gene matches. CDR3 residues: CASSFSRDRDTEAFF. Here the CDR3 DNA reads TGTGCCAGCAGTTTCAGCCGGGACAGGGACACTGAAGCTTTCTTT.

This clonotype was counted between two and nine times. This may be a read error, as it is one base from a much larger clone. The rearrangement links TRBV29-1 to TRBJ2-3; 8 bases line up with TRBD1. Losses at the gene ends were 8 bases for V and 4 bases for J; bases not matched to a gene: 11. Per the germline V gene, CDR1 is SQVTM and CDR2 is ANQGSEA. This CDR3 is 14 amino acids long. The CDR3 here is CSIGQGGGADTQYF. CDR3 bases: TGCAGCATAGGACAGGGAGGTGGCGCAGATACGCAGTATTTT.

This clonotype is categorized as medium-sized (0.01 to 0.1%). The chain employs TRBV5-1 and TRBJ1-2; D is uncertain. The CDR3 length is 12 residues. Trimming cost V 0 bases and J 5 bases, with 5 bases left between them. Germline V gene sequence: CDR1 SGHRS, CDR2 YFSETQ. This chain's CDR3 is CASSLEAYGYTF. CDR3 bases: TGCGCCAGCAGCTTGGAGGCATATGGCTACACCTTC. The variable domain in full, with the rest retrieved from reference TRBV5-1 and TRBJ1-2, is KAGVTQTPRYLIKTRGQQVTLSCSPISGHRSVSWYQQTPGQGLQFLFEYFSETQRNKGNFPGRFSGRQFSNSRSEMNVSTLELGDSALYLCASSLEAYGYTFGSGTRLTVV.

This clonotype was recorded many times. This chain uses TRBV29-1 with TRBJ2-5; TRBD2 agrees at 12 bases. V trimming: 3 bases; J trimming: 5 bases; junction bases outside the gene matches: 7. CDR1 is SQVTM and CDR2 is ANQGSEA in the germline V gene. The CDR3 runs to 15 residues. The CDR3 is CSVEYASGRAETQYF. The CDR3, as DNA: TGCAGCGTTGAGTATGCTAGCGGGAGGGCGGAGACCCAGTACTTC.

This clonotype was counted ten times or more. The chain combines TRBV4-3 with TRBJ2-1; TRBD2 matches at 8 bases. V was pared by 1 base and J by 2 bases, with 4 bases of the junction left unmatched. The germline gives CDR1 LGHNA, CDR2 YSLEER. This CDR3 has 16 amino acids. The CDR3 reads CASSQVPGGAYNEQFF. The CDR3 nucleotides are TGCGCCAGCAGCCAAGTACCGGGGGGGGCCTACAATGAGCAGTTCTTC.

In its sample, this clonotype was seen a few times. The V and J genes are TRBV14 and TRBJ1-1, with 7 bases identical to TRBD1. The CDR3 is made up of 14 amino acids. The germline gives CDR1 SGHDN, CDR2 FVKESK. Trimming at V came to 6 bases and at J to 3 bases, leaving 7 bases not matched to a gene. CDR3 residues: CASRATGWYTEAFF. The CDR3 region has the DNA TGTGCCAGCAGAGCGACAGGGTGGTACACTGAAGCTTTCTTT.